Following are 30 T cell receptor beta chains from one sample sequenced in a study of regulatory T cells in long-lasting Graves disease. Arm-PCR of CDR3 regions with iRepertoire HTBI primers generated TCR beta libraries. TCRdb ran MiXCR on the multiplex PCR reads and lists one entry per CDR3 protein. The sample shows more than 300,000 distinct CDR3 sequences, under 20% of them seen only once. As to time point: newly diagnosed GD, antithyroid drugs for less than 3 months. RNA extracted from PBMCs served as the sequencing template. A further study also used this sample, focusing on T cells in Graves' hyperthyroidism and ophthalmopathy.

The material sequenced was peripheral blood mononuclear cells (PBMCs), taken at new diagnosis, from a patient treated with antithyroid drugs. Receptor source: a woman under 30 with Graves disease.

This clonotype was picked up many times. The rearrangement uses TRBV11-2 and TRBJ2-7, with D possibly being TRBD2 (6 bases). Germline CDR1 SGHAT, CDR2 FQNNGV. The CDR3 runs to 17 residues. V dropped 4 bases and J dropped 3 bases, with 22 bases sitting between them. CDR3 residues: CASSSEPGQRAYYEQYF. The CDR3 DNA reads as TGTGCCAGCAGCTCGGAGCCCGGGCAGCGGGCCTACTACGAGCAGTACTTC.

To note about this clonotype: Possible read error: a much larger clone is one base away. The rearrangement links TRBV6-2 or TRBV6-3 to TRBJ1-1, with a possible D match to TRBD1 (5 bases). V dropped 6 bases and J dropped 4 bases, with 18 bases sitting between them. Germline CDR1 reads MNHEY; CDR2 reads SVGEGT. The CDR3 extends over 15 amino acids. The CDR3 is CASRVTGGTCTEAFF. The CDR3 DNA reads as TGTGCCAGCAGGGTCACAGGAGGGACCTGCACTGAAGCTTTCTTT.

At least ten counts were recorded for this clonotype. The chain combines TRBV28 with TRBJ1-2, with TRBD1 identical over 7 bases. This CDR3 spans 15 amino acids. V lost 4 bases and J lost 4; bases outside the gene matches: 9. Per the germline V gene, CDR1 is MDHEN and CDR2 is SYDVKM. DNA of the CDR3: TGTGCCAGCAGTTCATTCGGGGACAGACCCTATGGCTACACCTTC. Translation: CASSSFGDRPYGYTF.

Written as DNA, the CDR3 is TGTGCCAGCAGCCAAGGGGGAGTGAATACGCAGTATTTT. Its protein is CASSQGGVNTQYF. J is TRBJ2-3 and V is TRBV4-2, with D possibly being TRBD2 (5 bases). The CDR3 contains 13 residues. In germline, CDR1 is LGHNA, CDR2 YNFKEQ. The V end was cut by 1 base, the J end by 7 bases, with 9 bases between.

This clonotype was found many times. The genes are TRBV20-1 and TRBJ2-3, with 7 bases fitting TRBD2. V dropped 0 bases and J dropped 3; count of bases not matched to a gene: 12. This CDR3 has 17 amino acids. CDR1 is DFQATT, CDR2 SNEGSKA, per germline (reference sequence). CDR3 residues: CSARERAGLANTDTQYF. For the CDR3, the DNA is TGCAGTGCTAGAGAACGAGCGGGGCTAGCCAATACAGATACGCAGTATTTT.

This clonotype was detected ten times or more. The J gene is TRBJ1-6, the V gene TRBV6-5; TRBD1 matches at 8 bases. The V gene end was trimmed by 4 bases and the J gene end by 10 bases; junction bases not matched to a gene: 6. Germline assignment: CDR1 MNHEY and CDR2 SVGAGI. The CDR3 is 14 amino acids. The DNA of the CDR3 is TGTGCCAGCAGTTCGACAGGGGAGATGTCACCCCTCCACTTT. Translation: CASSSTGEMSPLHF.

This clonotype was found many times. The gene calls are TRBV28 and TRBJ2-1, with 9 bases fitting TRBD2. The CDR3 contains 14 residues. Trimming cost V 3 bases and J 7 bases; bases outside gene matches: 4. Per the germline V gene, CDR1 is MDHEN and CDR2 is SYDVKM. CDR3 nucleotide sequence: TGTGCCAGCAGTTTTGCTCTAGCGGGGAATGAGCAGTTCTTC. This translates into CASSFALAGNEQFF.

This clonotype was counted many times. The chain carries TRBV20-1 and TRBJ1-1; D might be TRBD1 (6 bases). The V end was cut by 0 bases, the J end by 4 bases, with 21 bases between. The CDR3 extends over 17 amino acids. The V gene's germline CDR1 is DFQATT and CDR2 SNEGSKA (reference sequence). CDR3 amino acids: CSARDSGYRVGGTEAFF. CDR3 sequence (DNA): TGCAGTGCTAGAGACTCCGGGTACAGGGTCGGGGGCACTGAAGCTTTCTTT.

This clonotype showed up many times. The chain is built from TRBV30 and TRBJ2-1; the D gene is possibly TRBD1 (5 bases). V lost 0 bases to trimming and J lost 7 bases, with 10 bases between them. This CDR3 spans 13 amino acids. CDR1 and CDR2 (germline): GTSNPN, SVGIG (reference sequence). The CDR3 sequence: CAWSVGPRNEQFF. The CDR3 nucleotides read TGTGCCTGGAGTGTGGGGCCCCGAAATGAGCAGTTCTTC.

Worth noting for this clonotype: As the CDR3 is not closed by the conserved phenylalanine or tryptophan, this likely results from a read error. The rearrangement uses TRBV10-3 and TRBJ2-7, with D hard to call. CDR1 ENHRY and CDR2 SYGVKD come from the germline V gene. The length of the CDR3 is 12 residues. The V and J ends lost 5 bases and 5 bases respectively, with 10 bases between them. The CDR3 spells CAISLQAHEQYL. DNA for the CDR3: TGTGCCATCAGTCTGCAAGCCCACGAGCAGTACCTC.

This clonotype has only a few counts. This chain connects TRBV15 to TRBJ2-1; TRBD1 or TRBD2 may be the D gene (5 bases each). Germline V gene sequence: CDR1 LNHNV, CDR2 YYDKDF (reference sequence). V dropped 5 bases and J dropped 2 bases, with 10 bases sitting between them. The CDR3 loop spans 14 amino acids. The CDR3 sequence is CATSGRGPYNEQFF. The CDR3 coding sequence is TGTGCCACCAGCGGCCGGGGCCCCTACAATGAGCAGTTCTTC.

This clonotype was found many times. V usage is TRBV11-3 and J usage is TRBJ2-2; D gene ambiguous. The CDR3 sequence is 15 residues long. CDR1 and CDR2 from the germline V gene are SGHNT and YENEEA. V gave up 0 bases and J gave up 4 bases, with 9 bases separating them. Here the CDR3 reads CASSLERRRTGELFF. CDR3 nucleotide sequence: TGTGCCAGCAGCTTAGAGCGCAGACGCACCGGGGAGCTGTTTTTT.

The V and J genes are TRBV9 and TRBJ2-7; D gene unclear. The V end was cut by 5 bases, the J end by 1 base, with 13 bases between. Germline V gene data show CDR1 as SGDLS and CDR2 as YYNGEE. CDR3 length: 14 amino acids. The CDR3 reads CASSDGFGSYEQYF. The CDR3 bases are TGTGCCAGCAGTGACGGGTTCGGATCCTACGAGCAGTACTTC.

This clonotype was seen ten or more times. This chain joins TRBV20-1 and TRBJ2-5, with TRBD2 identical over 8 bases. The CDR3 has 15 amino acids. From germline, CDR1 is DFQATT and CDR2 SNEGSKA (reference sequence). J was trimmed by 2 bases and V by 2 bases; bases with no gene match: 7. The CDR3 spells CSARSMTSEQETQYF. The CDR3 DNA reads as TGCAGTGCTAGATCGATGACTAGCGAGCAAGAGACCCAGTACTTC.

This clonotype has ten or more counts. Written as DNA, the CDR3 is TGCGCCAGCAGCTTGTCGCAGGGTGTTGGCTACACCTTC. This encodes CASSLSQGVGYTF. The V gene is TRBV5-1, the J gene TRBJ1-2; D might be TRBD1 (5 bases). V shed 1 base and J shed 7 bases, with 11 bases lying between them. The germline CDR1 and CDR2 sequences are SGHRS and YFSETQ. The CDR3 is 13 residues long. Using reference TRBV5-1 and TRBJ1-2 for the parts outside the CDR3, the full variable domain is KAGVTQTPRYLIKTRGQQVTLSCSPISGHRSVSWYQQTPGQGLQFLFEYFSETQRNKGNFPGRFSGRQFSNSRSEMNVSTLELGDSALYLCASSLSQGVGYTFGSGTRLTVV.

Worth noting for this clonotype: A read error may produce the germline difference seen at one junction end. The J gene is TRBJ1-1, the V gene TRBV18; no reliable D call. Germline V gives CDR1 KGHSH, CDR2 LQKENI. The CDR3 loop spans 11 amino acids. The CDR3 sequence: CPSSPQTEAFF. CDR3 in DNA: TGTCCCAGCTCACCACAAACTGAAGCTTTCTTT.

This clonotype was seen at least ten times. The chain couples TRBV5-1 to TRBJ2-3; D gene ambiguous. The CDR3 contains 14 residues. V lost 4 bases and J lost 2, with 11 bases in between. Germline assignment: CDR1 SGHRS and CDR2 YFSETQ. CDR3 nucleotide sequence: TGCGCCAGCAGCGACCTGATGATCACAGATACGCAGTATTTT. Protein: CASSDLMITDTQYF.

This chain uses TRBV27 with TRBJ1-2; unclear D gene. The CDR3 totals 11 residues. The germline V gene has CDR1 MNHEY and CDR2 SMNVEV (reference sequence). The V end lost 4 bases, the J end lost 5 bases, and 5 bases lay between the germline ends. In DNA, the CDR3 is TGTGCCAGCAGTTCCTCTTATGGCTACACCTTC. Translated: CASSSSYGYTF.

The CDR3 sequence is CSAGGGSYNEQFF. DNA of the CDR3: TGCAGTGCCGGGGGCGGGTCCTACAATGAGCAGTTCTTC. The chain uses TRBV20-1 and TRBJ2-1; TRBD1 or TRBD2 may be the D gene (6 bases each). Per the germline V gene, CDR1 is DFQATT and CDR2 is SNEGSKA (reference sequence). The CDR3 loop spans 13 amino acids. V lost 6 bases, J lost 1 base, and 10 bases lay in between.

This clonotype was counted at least ten times. The J gene is TRBJ2-2, the V gene TRBV7-3; D uncertain. Trimming removed 2 bases at V and 6 bases at J, with 7 bases between. Germline V gene data show CDR1 as SGHTA and CDR2 as FQGTGA. This CDR3 is 13 amino acids long. Here the CDR3 DNA reads TGTGCCAGCAGCTTAGGACCGGCCGGGGAGCTGTTTTTT. Protein product: CASSLGPAGELFF.

This clonotype has ten or more counts. The genes are TRBV5-1 and TRBJ2-1, with TRBD1 matching over 7 bases. The CDR3 is 15 residues long. Trimming cost V 0 bases and J 5 bases; bases outside gene matches: 5. Per the germline V gene, CDR1 is SGHRS and CDR2 is YFSETQ. CDR3 in DNA: TGCGCCAGCAGCTTGGCAGGGGGTGAGCACAATGAGCAGTTCTTC. It encodes CASSLAGGEHNEQFF. The entire variable domain, with the rest obtained from reference TRBV5-1 and TRBJ2-1, is as follows: KAGVTQTPRYLIKTRGQQVTLSCSPISGHRSVSWYQQTPGQGLQFLFEYFSETQRNKGNFPGRFSGRQFSNSRSEMNVSTLELGDSALYLCASSLAGGEHNEQFFGPGTRLTVL.

This clonotype has ten or more counts. CDR3 DNA: TGTGCCAGCAGCTTAGCAAGGGACAAGGGAACCCAGTACTTC. Protein sequence: CASSLARDKGTQYF. The chain combines TRBV7-8 with TRBJ2-5, with D maybe TRBD1 (6 bases). V shed 0 bases and J shed 8 bases, with 13 bases lying between them. Germline lookup yields CDR1 SGHVS and CDR2 FQNEAQ. The CDR3 length is 14 residues.

This clonotype has only a few counts. The missing conserved phenylalanine or tryptophan at the end of this CDR3 makes a read error likely. The chain joins TRBV30 to TRBJ2-1; unclear D gene. CDR3 length: 13 amino acids. The germline CDR1 and CDR2 sequences are GTSNPN and SVGIG (reference sequence). Trimming shortened V by 0 bases and J by 7 bases, and 10 bases separated the two germline ends. The CDR3 region has the DNA TGTGCCTGGAGTGTGAGTCAGGTGAATGAGCAGTTCCTC. Residues: CAWSVSQVNEQFL.

This clonotype was counted at least ten times. This rearrangement joins TRBV10-3 to TRBJ1-5; perhaps TRBD1 as D (5 bases). The V gene lost 4 bases and the J gene lost 5 bases, with 15 bases spanning the gap. The CDR3 totals 15 residues. Germline CDR1 is ENHRY and CDR2 is SYGVKD. CDR3 DNA sequence: TGTGCCATCAGTGCTAAGGGGTCCGCTGATCAGCCCCAGCATTTT. Translating gives CAISAKGSADQPQHF.

This clonotype was observed at least ten times. CDR3 region: CASSSDHQPQHF. The CDR3 region has the DNA TGTGCCAGCAGCTCTGACCATCAGCCCCAGCATTTT. The chain uses TRBV3-1 and TRBJ1-5; D gene ambiguous. The CDR3 is 12 residues long. V lost 5 bases and J 5 bases, leaving 7 bases between the germline ends. Germline CDR1 LGHDT, CDR2 YNNKEL (reference sequence).

This clonotype was counted between two and nine times. This rearrangement joins TRBV14 to TRBJ2-7; D is uncertain. Trimming took 1 base from V and 3 from J, leaving 13 bases between them. Germline V gene data show CDR1 as SGHDN and CDR2 as FVKESK. This CDR3 spans 15 amino acids. The CDR3 reads CASSQGRVTFYEQYF. The CDR3 DNA is TGTGCCAGCAGCCAAGGGCGAGTTACCTTCTACGAGCAGTACTTC.

This chain joins TRBV4-1 and TRBJ2-7, with D tentatively TRBD2 (5 bases). Trimming stripped 3 bases from V and 5 bases from J, with 20 bases between. This CDR3 is 16 amino acids long. CDR1 and CDR2 (germline): MGHRA, YSYEKL. The CDR3 region is CASSQYPRGRNHEQYF. The CDR3 nucleotides read TGCGCCAGCAGCCAGTACCCCCGGGGAAGAAACCACGAGCAGTACTTC.

As concerns this clonotype: A much larger clone lies a single base off, so this may be a read error. The chain has TRBV30 and TRBJ2-7; 7 positions agree with TRBD2. CDR3 length: 16 amino acids. J was trimmed by 4 bases and V by 1 base; bases with no gene match: 13. Germline CDR1 is GTSNPN and CDR2 is SVGIG (reference sequence). CDR3 coding DNA: TGTGCCTGGAGTGGTCACCGGGACGGGGGGTTTTACGAGCAGTACTTC. Protein: CAWSGHRDGGFYEQYF.

This clonotype came up many times. The gene calls are TRBV27 and TRBJ1-2; the D gene is possibly TRBD1 (6 bases). V lost 6 bases and J 6 bases, leaving 17 bases between the germline ends. CDR1 MNHEY and CDR2 SMNVEV come from the germline V gene (reference sequence). The CDR3 length is 14 residues. The CDR3: CASSRTRTADGYTF. CDR3 sequence (DNA): TGTGCCAGCAGCCGAACCCGGACAGCTGATGGCTACACCTTC.

The rearrangement uses TRBV9 and TRBJ2-7, with D perhaps assigned TRBD1 or TRBD2 (5 bases each). The CDR3 is 15 amino acids. The V end was cut by 1 base, the J end by 5 bases, with 16 bases between. In germline, CDR1 is SGDLS, CDR2 YYNGEE. CDR3 bases: TGTGCCAGCAGCGTAAGCGTAACTATGGGGGACGAGCAGTACTTC. Its translation: CASSVSVTMGDEQYF.